What follows describes a single TCR beta chain. The target antigen is unknown. CDR3 length equals 22 residues. Germline V gene data show CDR1 as LGHNA and CDR2 as YSLEER. TCRdb reanalyzed the 5' RACE reads and collapses them to one entry per CDR3 protein, without DNA. The sample spans about 160,000 distinct CDR3 sequences; the ten largest clones claim roughly 2.6%. Whole-blood total RNA was extracted without T cell sorting. These data are taken from a study of monozygotic twins with inflammatory bowel disease. General observations from the study: In patient repertoires, differing immunosuppressive treatments may have added some variability.

The chain uses TRBV4-3 and TRBJ2-5; TCRdb outputs TRBD1, but without DNA this stays unchecked. This clonotype originated in a human donor with ulcerative colitis or Crohn's disease, or a healthy co-twin of an affected twin (not recorded which). Specimen: blood. CDR3: CASCPSGKGRYVERPRGETQYF.